This T cell receptor (beta chain) was captured by sequencing in a study of control samples from healthy donors and cancer patients. Clones were read by immunoSEQ multiplex PCR, and TCRdb kept only the in-frame ones, dropping some. This sample has 150,000 to 200,000 clones; roughly nine tenths occur once, and the top ten carry approximately 1.5%. The length of the CDR3 is 16 residues. The junction had 0 bases not matched to a gene; V was cut back by 0 bases and J by 3 bases. The germline V gene has CDR1 MNHEY and CDR2 SVGAGI. Sequenced material: blood. This receptor was obtained from a woman in her twenties or thirties in good health. The chain couples TRBV6-5 to TRBJ2-1, with 12 bases identical to TRBD2. The CDR3 sequence: CASSYSLAGGYNEQFF. Here the CDR3 DNA reads TGTGCCAGCAGTTACTCACTAGCGGGAGGCTACAATGAGCAGTTCTTC.